The 21 T cell receptor beta chains given below trace back to one sample, sequenced in a study of blood T cell repertoires in COVID-19. Only in-frame clones appear in the TCRdb table, and some are missing; sequencing was by immunoSEQ multiplex PCR. The table has some 270,000 clones, 86% seen once. Sequencing used peripheral blood. The receptors here all came from an older woman who had recovered from COVID-19.

This clone was detected only a few times. The chain uses TRBV18 and TRBJ1-2, with a tentative D call TRBD1 (5 bases). The CDR3 runs 16 residues. V was cut by 3 bases and J by 0 bases, with 14 bases left in between. Germline CDR1 is KGHSH and CDR2 is LQKENI. The DNA of the CDR3 is TGTGCCAGCTCACCCAGTTCGGGACTCTCTAACTATGGCTACACCTTC. This sequence encodes CASSPSSGLSNYGYTF.

The V call is TRBV5-1, the J call TRBJ1-1; D perhaps matches TRBD1 (6 bases). The V end lost 0 bases, the J end lost 7 bases, and 16 bases lay between the germline ends. The V gene's germline CDR1 is SGHRS and CDR2 YFSETQ. This CDR3 has 15 residues. CDR3 sequence: CASSLVRQGIGEAFF. DNA for the CDR3: TGCGCCAGCAGCTTGGTTAGGCAGGGGATTGGTGAAGCTTTCTTT.

CDR3 amino acids: CSVEEGRGRTGAEQYF. As DNA, the CDR3 is TGCAGCGTTGAAGAGGGGAGGGGCAGGACAGGGGCCGAGCAGTACTTC. The V and J genes are TRBV29-1 and TRBJ2-7, with 9 bases identical to TRBD1. Germline V CDR1 and CDR2: SQVTM, ANQGSEA. This CDR3 spans 16 amino acids. The V gene end was trimmed by 0 bases and the J gene end by 6 bases; junction bases not matched to a gene: 12.

The chain joins TRBV11-3 to TRBJ2-3; 7 positions match TRBD2. Germline V gene sequence: CDR1 SGHNT, CDR2 YENEEA. The CDR3 consists of 14 residues. Trimming at V came to 8 bases and at J to 5 bases, leaving 10 bases not matched to a gene. The CDR3 DNA reads TGTGCCAGCGGACTCAGCGGGGTGCTAGATACGCAGTATTTT. Translating gives CASGLSGVLDTQYF.

V gene TRBV15 combines with J gene TRBJ1-6; 9 bases agree with TRBD1. Germline lookup yields CDR1 LNHNV and CDR2 YYDKDF (reference sequence). The CDR3 length is 15 residues. After removal of 3 bases from V and 5 bases from J, the junction contained 2 bases not matched to a gene. CDR3 in DNA: TGTGCCACCAGCAGGGGGACAGGGAATAATTCACCCCTCCACTTT. It translates to CATSRGTGNNSPLHF.

This clone was observed a single time. The chain couples TRBV28 to TRBJ2-5; 10 nucleotides line up with TRBD1. The trim removed 8 bases at V and 7 bases at J, leaving 16 bases unmatched. CDR3 length: 16 amino acids. Germline assignment: CDR1 MDHEN and CDR2 SYDVKM. The CDR3 protein is CASLNSPGQGPLTQYF. For the CDR3, the DNA is TGTGCCAGCCTTAACTCCCCGGGACAGGGGCCTCTGACCCAGTACTTC. Together with reference TRBV28 and TRBJ2-5, the CDR3 gives the full variable domain: DVKVTQSSRYLVKRTGEKVFLECVQDMDHENMFWYRQDPGLGLRLIYFSYDVKMKEKGDIPEGYSVSREKKERFSLILESASTNQTSMYLCASLNSPGQGPLTQYFGPGTRLLVL.

The chain recombines TRBV27 with TRBJ2-7; 12 bases agree with TRBD2. The junction had 2 bases not matched to a gene; V was cut back by 3 bases and J by 2 bases. The V gene's germline CDR1 is MNHEY and CDR2 SMNVEV (reference sequence). The CDR3 is made up of 15 amino acids. The CDR3 loop reads CASSFSSGGAYEQYF. The CDR3 DNA reads TGTGCCAGCAGTTTTTCTAGCGGGGGGGCCTACGAGCAGTACTTC.

The chain links TRBV11-2 to TRBJ2-1; 9 bases match TRBD2. In germline, CDR1 is SGHAT, CDR2 FQNNGV. V lost 3 bases to trimming and J lost 3 bases; unmatched junction nucleotides: 3. The CDR3 spans 15 residues. In DNA form, the CDR3 reads TGTGCCAGCAGCTTGGCACTAGCGGGCTACAATGAGCAGTTCTTC. It translates to CASSLALAGYNEQFF. Full variable domain (rest looked up from reference TRBV11-2 and TRBJ2-1): EAGVAQSPRYKIIEKRQSVAFWCNPISGHATLYWYQQILGQGPKLLIQFQNNGVVDDSQLPKDRFSAERLKGVDSTLKIQPAKLEDSAVYLCASSLALAGYNEQFFGPGTRLTVL.

The gene calls are TRBV7-9 and TRBJ1-3, with TRBD1 matching over 10 bases. CDR3 length equals 15 residues. The V segment lost 5 bases and the J segment 3 bases; nucleotides outside the gene matches: 4. Germline values: CDR1 SEHNR, CDR2 FQNEAQ (reference sequence). CDR3 sequence reads: CASSPGTGVGNTIYF. CDR3 sequence (DNA): TGTGCCAGCAGCCCCGGGACAGGGGTTGGAAACACCATATATTTT.

The J gene is TRBJ1-3, the V gene TRBV14; TRBD1 matches at 11 bases. J gave up 1 base and V 4 bases, and 12 bases lay outside the gene matches. Germline CDR1 is SGHDN and CDR2 is FVKESK. The CDR3 is 19 amino acids. The CDR3 loop is CASSPTGTGGGWSGNTIYF. The CDR3 bases are TGTGCCAGCAGCCCGACAGGGACAGGGGGAGGATGGTCTGGAAACACCATATATTTT. The full variable domain, completed using reference TRBV14 and TRBJ1-3, is EAGVTQFPSHSVIEKGQTVTLRCDPISGHDNLYWYRRVMGKEIKFLLHFVKESKQDESGMPNNRFLAERTGGTYSTLKVQPAELEDSGVYFCASSPTGTGGGWSGNTIYFGEGSWLTVV.

The chain combines TRBV5-8 with TRBJ2-1; tentative D call: TRBD2 (7 bases). The CDR3 has 15 residues. Germline CDR1 reads SGHTS; CDR2 reads YDEGEE. V was pared by 0 bases and J by 5 bases, with 12 bases between. The CDR3 here is CASSLEGGVDNEQFF. The CDR3 DNA is TGTGCCAGCAGCTTGGAGGGGGGGGTGGACAATGAGCAGTTCTTC.

This chain uses TRBV7-2 with TRBJ1-2; TRBD1 might be the D (5 bases). V was clipped by 1 base and J by 9 bases, with 12 bases between them. The CDR3 sequence is 13 residues long. Germline CDR1 and CDR2: SGHTA and FQGNSA. The CDR3 DNA reads TGTGCCAGCAGCTTAGTTATGGACAACCGCTACACCTTC. Protein: CASSLVMDNRYTF.

This chain uses TRBV4-3 with TRBJ2-1, with D uncertain. The germline V and J ends were trimmed by 3 bases and 8 bases, with 11 bases remaining between them. Germline-derived CDR1 and CDR2 are LGHNA and YSLEER. The CDR3 consists of 13 residues. This CDR3 reads CASSHGRIDEQFF. CDR3 nucleotides: TGCGCCAGCAGCCACGGTCGTATTGATGAGCAGTTCTTC.

This clone was seen a single time. This chain uses TRBV24-1 with TRBJ1-2; D is perhaps TRBD1 (6 bases). The CDR3 runs to 14 residues. The germline V gene encodes CDR1 KGHDR and CDR2 SFDVKD. V dropped 5 bases and J dropped 4 bases, with 13 bases sitting between them. The CDR3: CATSGMDSRYGYTF. CDR3 coding DNA: TGTGCCACCAGTGGAATGGACAGCCGCTATGGCTACACCTTC.

The V gene is TRBV3-1 (or the pseudogene TRBV3-2), the J gene TRBJ1-2; 9 nucleotides align to TRBD1. Germline loops: CDR1 LGHDT, CDR2 YNNKEL (reference sequence). CDR3 size: 12 residues. V shed 7 bases and J 6 bases; nucleotides not matched to a gene: 3. Written as DNA, the CDR3 is TGTGCCAGCACGGACAGGGGCCATGGCTACACCTTC. Translating gives CASTDRGHGYTF.

The gene calls are TRBV6-5 and TRBJ1-1; tentative D call: TRBD1 (6 bases). This CDR3 comprises 15 residues. The ends were cut back, 1 base at V and 4 bases at J, with 13 bases in the middle. Looked up from germline, CDR1 is MNHEY and CDR2 is SVGAGI. The CDR3 sequence is CASSYLTAGATEAFF. For the CDR3, the DNA is TGTGCCAGCAGTTACTTAACGGCAGGGGCCACTGAAGCTTTCTTT.

For the CDR3, the DNA is TGTGCCAGCAGCCAGGGAGGAGGAGGGGGCTACACCTTC. It yields the protein CASSQGGGGGYTF. The chain recombines TRBV7-3 with TRBJ1-2; D possibly corresponds to TRBD1 (5 bases). This CDR3 comprises 13 residues. The V gene's germline CDR1 is SGHTA and CDR2 FQGTGA. V was shortened by 5 bases and J by 8 bases, with 15 bases between the two germline ends. The full variable domain, with the rest looked up from reference TRBV7-3 and TRBJ1-2, is GAGVSQTPSNKVTEKGKYVELRCDPISGHTALYWYRQSLGQGPEFLIYFQGTGAADDSGLPNDRFFAVRPEGSVSTLKIQRTERGDSAVYLCASSQGGGGGYTFGSGTRLTVV.

V and J are TRBV5-1 and TRBJ2-2, with TRBD1 identical over 7 bases. The germline gives CDR1 SGHRS, CDR2 YFSETQ. The junction had 7 bases not matched to a gene; V was cut back by 1 base and J by 4 bases. This CDR3 has 16 residues. CDR3 bases: TGCGCCAGCAGCTTGTTTACCGACAGGGCCACCGGGGAGCTGTTTTTT. The encoded protein is CASSLFTDRATGELFF.

This chain connects TRBV28 to TRBJ1-6; tentatively, D is TRBD1 (6 bases). The germline gives CDR1 MDHEN, CDR2 SYDVKM. The CDR3 is 14 amino acids. Trimming removed 6 bases from V and 7 bases from J, with 13 bases in between. In nucleotides, the CDR3 is TGTGCCAGCAGAGCCTCAGGGGAGAATTCACCCCTCCACTTT. Translated: CASRASGENSPLHF.

On this clone itself: The same CDR3 also results from other DNA sequences found in this sample. The CDR3 loop is CASSQTGRDQPQHF. The CDR3 coding sequence is TGTGCCAGCAGCCAAACCGGGAGGGATCAGCCCCAGCATTTT. The chain carries TRBV3-1 (or the pseudogene TRBV3-2) and TRBJ1-5; D unresolved. The CDR3 extends over 14 amino acids. Trimming removed 2 bases at V and 5 bases at J, with 10 bases between. Germline V CDR1 and CDR2: LGHDT, YNNKEL (reference sequence).

The gene calls are TRBV24-1 and TRBJ2-7; possibly TRBD2 for D (5 bases). The CDR3 has 13 amino acids. Germline V gene lookup returns CDR1 KGHDR and CDR2 SFDVKD. V dropped 5 bases and J dropped 6 bases, with 13 bases sitting between them. CDR3 DNA sequence: TGTGCCACCAGTGCGGGGAGAGGGTCCGAGCAGTACTTC. Protein product: CATSAGRGSEQYF.